The 5 T cell receptor beta chains reported below all come from one sample, sequenced in a study of beta chain features in type 1 diabetes (dated by TCRdb to the late 2010s). Study-wide conclusions, independent of this receptor: In all four CD4+ subsets, TCRB CDR3 length was moderately but significantly shorter in type 1 diabetes patients.

The library was obtained by the immunoSEQ multiplex PCR assay. The entire amount of isolated RNA was reverse transcribed using the High Capacity cDNA Reverse Transcription Kit, so the sequenced TCRB transcripts were expressed ones. This is the immuneACCESS table as TCRdb keeps it, with only in-frame sequences that have V and J called. A part of the clones is gone; compared with another copy, unresolved V genes explain less than half, and the rest is unexplained. In all, the sample holds under 400,000 clones, and 10% to 15% of those were seen once. Around 0.0099% of the sample is taken by the ten largest. These receptors have no known antigen. Sequenced material: naive CD4+ T cells from blood. The cell subset or site label corresponds to: true naive CD4+ T cells. These receptors all stem from a woman aged 18-35 years with type 1 diabetes.

This clone has a handful of counts. J is TRBJ2-1 and V is TRBV4-1, with D possibly matching TRBD2 (5 bases). CDR1 and CDR2 from the germline V gene are MGHRA and YSYEKL. CDR3 size: 15 residues. With 0 bases removed from V and 2 bases from J, the gap between germline ends came to 8 bases. Here the CDR3 DNA reads TGCGCCAGCAGCCAAGATTTGCGGGCCTACAATGAGCAGTTCTTC. Translation: CASSQDLRAYNEQFF.

This chain connects TRBV9 to TRBJ2-3; D is ambiguous. This CDR3 has 14 residues. Germline V CDR1 and CDR2: SGDLS, YYNGEE. Trimming took off 0 bases at V and 11 bases at J, with 16 bases between the two ends. This CDR3 is CASSVVNDAKEQYF. Here the CDR3 DNA reads TGTGCCAGCAGCGTAGTTAATGATGCGAAAGAGCAGTATTTT.

This clone has more than one count but fewer than ten. This chain connects TRBV28 to TRBJ1-4; TRBD1 agrees at 7 bases. The V gene's germline CDR1 is MDHEN and CDR2 SYDVKM. With 11 bases clipped from V and 8 bases from J, the junction kept 14 bases outside the gene matches. The CDR3 is 14 amino acids. CDR3 sequence: CASLRRQGREKLFF. The DNA for the CDR3 is TGTGCCTCACTCAGGAGACAGGGTCGGGAAAAACTGTTTTTT.

This chain joins TRBV4-1 and TRBJ2-7; maybe TRBD2 (7 bases). The CDR3 totals 14 residues. Trimming cost V 4 bases and J 2 bases, with 12 bases left between them. The germline gives CDR1 MGHRA, CDR2 YSYEKL. The CDR3 DNA is TGCGCCAGCAGCCCGCTGGGGGGGCCCTACGAGCAGTACTTC. Translated: CASSPLGGPYEQYF.

This sequence joins TRBV28 and TRBJ2-3, with 7 bases aligning to TRBD1. The CDR3 totals 16 residues. Unmatched junction bases numbered 8, after V lost 3 bases and J lost 2 bases. CDR1 is MDHEN and CDR2 is SYDVKM in the germline V gene. CDR3 sequence (DNA): TGTGCCAGCAGTTTGACAGGGAAAAGTTCCACAGATACGCAGTATTTT. Amino acid sequence: CASSLTGKSSTDTQYF.